The 17 T cell receptor beta chains listed next were all sequenced from one sample in a study of T cells in Graves' hyperthyroidism and ophthalmopathy (dated by TCRdb to the late 2010s). Receptors were amplified or captured by multiplex PCR. The instrument given in TCRdb is Illumina HiSeq 2000. The TCR beta CDR3 regions were amplified from RNA transcripts. The first round of RT-PCR for the TCR CDR3 was performed with the HTBI primer set and the Qiagen OneStep RT-PCR kit. TCRdb reran the public reads through fastp at Q25 and MiXCR, keeping productive beta chains. Each CDR3 protein gets just one entry, which takes the most common genes and DNA from the rows behind it. Counted in this sample were 370,000 or so distinct CDR3 sequences; 15% to 18% of them appeared once. Clones ranked in the top ten supply about 30% of the sample. Sequencing used blood. The source is a woman aged 18 to 35 with Graves' hyperthyroidism that later progressed to Graves' ophthalmopathy.

This clonotype was detected many times. The chain joins TRBV6-5 to TRBJ2-7; TRBD2 aligns across 10 bases. CDR3 length: 16 residues. In germline, CDR1 is MNHEY, CDR2 SVGAGI. The V and J ends lost 4 bases and 0 bases, in that order; junction bases with no gene match: 6. The CDR3 region has the DNA TGTGCCAGCAGTTCAAAACTAGCGGGAAGCTCCTACGAGCAGTACTTC. Protein product: CASSSKLAGSSYEQYF.

This clonotype occurred many times. The V and J genes are TRBV20-1 and TRBJ1-6, with D possibly being TRBD1 (5 bases). Trimming shortened V by 4 bases and J by 10 bases, and 14 bases separated the two germline ends. CDR3 length: 13 residues. Per germline, CDR1 DFQATT and CDR2 SNEGSKA (reference sequence). The CDR3 bases are TGCAGTGCTATGCTATCAGCAGGGTCACCCCTCCACTTT. This translates into CSAMLSAGSPLHF.

This clonotype showed up many times. The rearrangement joins TRBV20-1 to TRBJ1-4; D unclear. This CDR3 spans 12 amino acids. Germline V gene data show CDR1 as DFQATT and CDR2 as SNEGSKA (reference sequence). CDR3 residues: CSTPHPNEKLFF. The CDR3, as DNA: TGCAGCACCCCCCACCCTAATGAAAAACTGTTTTTT.

The rearrangement joins TRBV27 to TRBJ2-1, with 8 bases that match TRBD2. There are 18 residues in the CDR3. Germline CDR1 is MNHEY and CDR2 is SMNVEV (reference sequence). Trimming took 2 bases from V and 7 from J; bases not matched to a gene: 16. CDR3 sequence reads: CASSLSPPVAGPTNEQFF. CDR3 coding DNA: TGTGCCAGCAGTTTAAGTCCCCCTGTAGCGGGACCTACGAATGAGCAGTTCTTC.

The chain is built from TRBV28 and TRBJ1-4; maybe TRBD1 (5 bases). Trimming removed 7 bases from V and 5 bases from J, with 11 bases in between. Germline assignment: CDR1 MDHEN and CDR2 SYDVKM. The CDR3 contains 13 residues. This CDR3 reads CASTSQENEKLFF. The CDR3 DNA is TGTGCCAGCACCTCACAGGAAAATGAAAAACTGTTTTTT.

In this sample, this clonotype turned up many times. The rearrangement joins TRBV6-6 to TRBJ2-7, with TRBD1 identical over 10 bases. The CDR3 runs to 14 residues. The V gene end was trimmed by 2 bases and the J gene end by 3 bases; junction bases not matched to a gene: 1. Germline V lookup: CDR1 MNHNY, CDR2 SVGAGI (reference sequence). The CDR3 sequence: CASSYDRGLYEQYF. For the CDR3, the DNA is TGTGCCAGCAGTTACGACAGGGGGCTCTACGAGCAGTACTTC.

The CDR3 reads CASSHPQQGNYGYTF. The CDR3 nucleotides read TGCGCCAGCAGCCACCCTCAACAGGGCAACTATGGCTACACCTTC. V gene TRBV4-1 combines with J gene TRBJ1-2, with a tentative D call TRBD1 (6 bases). The germline CDR1 and CDR2 sequences are MGHRA and YSYEKL. Between the trimmed V and J ends, which lost 3 bases and 2 bases, there was a span of 13 bases. This CDR3 spans 15 amino acids.

This clonotype was found a few times. In nucleotides, the CDR3 is TGTGCCAGTAGTCCCCCGACTAGCGGGAGCCCCAATGAGCAGTTCTTC. Translation gives CASSPPTSGSPNEQFF. The chain employs TRBV19 and TRBJ2-1; 12 bases agree with TRBD2. Germline V CDR1 and CDR2: LNHDA, SQIVND (reference sequence). This CDR3 comprises 16 residues. The junction had 8 bases not matched to a gene; V was cut back by 5 bases and J by 6 bases.

The sample holds a few counts of this clonotype. The rearrangement uses TRBV3-1 and TRBJ2-7; the match to TRBD2 covers 13 bases. Germline trimming cut 4 bases from V and 4 bases from J; bases unmatched to any gene: 16. CDR1 LGHDT and CDR2 YNNKEL come from the germline V gene (reference sequence). The CDR3 has 19 amino acids. CDR3 DNA sequence: TGTGCCAGCAGCCCTACCCAGAGAAAAGGACTAGCGGGAGCATACGAGCAGTACTTC. Its translation is CASSPTQRKGLAGAYEQYF.

This chain connects TRBV14 to TRBJ2-1; 7 bases are a match to TRBD2. Germline trimming cut 1 base from V and 12 bases from J; bases unmatched to any gene: 9. This CDR3 comprises 14 residues. Germline CDR1 reads SGHDN; CDR2 reads FVKESK. DNA for the CDR3: TGTGCCAGCAGCCAAGCTGGACTAGTTGGTGGGCAGTTCTTC. Translated: CASSQAGLVGGQFF.

This clonotype has more than one count but fewer than ten. This chain links TRBV14 with TRBJ1-4, with TRBD1 as a possible D gene (6 bases). This CDR3 contains 15 residues. Germline CDR1 and CDR2: SGHDN and FVKESK. V shed 2 bases and J shed 4 bases, with 11 bases lying between them. DNA for the CDR3: TGTGCCAGCAGCCAACGGACAGCCCATAATGAAAAACTGTTTTTT. Translation: CASSQRTAHNEKLFF.

This clonotype was observed a few times. The CDR3 coding sequence is TGTGCCTGGCACCCGGGAATAGCGGGATCCTACGAGCAGTACTTC. Amino acid sequence: CAWHPGIAGSYEQYF. This sequence joins TRBV30 and TRBJ2-7; 8 bases are a match to TRBD2. V dropped 5 bases and J dropped 1; count of bases not matched to a gene: 10. There are 15 residues in the CDR3. The V gene's germline CDR1 is GTSNPN and CDR2 SVGIG (reference sequence).

This clonotype came up many times. The CDR3 here is CASSWLGRAGEVGSYEQYF. The CDR3 DNA follows: TGTGCCAGCAGTTGGCTAGGTCGTGCGGGAGAAGTGGGTTCCTACGAGCAGTACTTC. The rearrangement uses TRBV28 and TRBJ2-7, with TRBD2 matching 7 bases. Germline lookup yields CDR1 MDHEN and CDR2 SYDVKM. The CDR3 has 19 amino acids. The junction had 19 bases not matched to a gene; V was cut back by 4 bases and J by 1 base.

This clonotype came up a few times. The V call is TRBV7-3, the J call TRBJ2-7; TRBD2 matches 12 bases. Losses at the gene ends were 2 bases for V and 2 bases for J; bases not matched to a gene: 10. Germline-derived CDR1 and CDR2 are SGHTA and FQGTGA. The CDR3 extends over 18 amino acids. CDR3 residues: CASSLEPSGRAYPYEQYF. CDR3 bases: TGTGCCAGCAGCTTAGAGCCTAGCGGGAGGGCCTATCCCTACGAGCAGTACTTC.

This clonotype came up many times. This chain joins TRBV4-2 and TRBJ2-3, with 11 bases identical to TRBD1. V lost 1 base, J lost 4 bases, and 4 bases stayed unmatched. The CDR3 spans 16 residues. Germline loops: CDR1 LGHNA, CDR2 YNFKEQ. CDR3 amino acids: CASSQGGDRGADTQYF. The CDR3, as DNA: TGTGCCAGCAGCCAAGGTGGGGACAGGGGGGCAGATACGCAGTATTTT.

This clonotype was detected only once. A much larger clone sits a single nucleotide away, making a read error possible. V is TRBV28 and J is TRBJ1-2, with D hard to call. CDR1 is MDHEN, CDR2 SYDVKM, per germline. The CDR3 is 13 amino acids. Trimming took 2 bases from V and 3 from J, leaving 7 bases between them. The CDR3 sequence is CASSLRVDYGYTF. The CDR3 region has the DNA TGTGCCAGCAGTTTAAGGGTCGACTATGGCTACACCTTC.

This clonotype occurred many times. The rearrangement links TRBV28 to TRBJ2-5; the match to TRBD1 covers 7 bases. J gave up 3 bases and V 4 bases, and 2 bases lay outside the gene matches. The CDR3 is 13 residues long. The germline V gene has CDR1 MDHEN and CDR2 SYDVKM. CDR3 in DNA: TGTGCCAGCAGTTGGGACAGAGAAGAGACCCAGTACTTC. Amino acids: CASSWDREETQYF. The whole variable domain, remainder taken from reference TRBV28 and TRBJ2-5, is DVKVTQSSRYLVKRTGEKVFLECVQDMDHENMFWYRQDPGLGLRLIYFSYDVKMKEKGDIPEGYSVSREKKERFSLILESASTNQTSMYLCASSWDREETQYFGPGTRLLVL.